A selection of T cell receptor beta chains follows, all from one sample in a study of T cells in localized non-small cell lung cancer. Profiled with immunoSEQ multiplex PCR; TCRdb holds only in-frame clones, not every one. The data show 65,000 or so clones, with approximately 80% seen just once and 4.7% held by the top ten. Sequenced here: PBMCs, sampled before any cancer treatment. Receptor source: a man aged 40-75 years with stage II lung adenocarcinoma. Each CDR3 is given with its conserved first and last residue. The D gene is left open where the match is weak. The size of a clone is reported for some rows only, either as once, few or many, or as a class for expanded clones.

D,size,J,V,CDR3,DNA
TRBD1,.,TRBJ1-2,TRBV6-6,CASRQGEGGDYGYTF,TGTGCCAGCCGACAGGGGGAAGGGGGTGATTATGGCTACACCTTC
TRBD2,.,TRBJ2-5,TRBV5-4,CASSLGLAGMETQYF,TGTGCCAGCAGCTTGGGCCTAGCGGGAATGGAGACCCAGTACTTC
TRBD1,.,TRBJ2-7,TRBV6-5,CASSYAGQGSYEQYF,TGTGCCAGCAGTTACGCGGGACAGGGATCCTACGAGCAGTACTTC
TRBD1,.,TRBJ2-1,TRBV5-1,CATRQGQGATGEQFF,TGCGCCACCAGACAGGGACAGGGGGCAACTGGTGAGCAGTTCTTC
.,.,TRBJ1-4,TRBV4-1,CASTWTATNEKLFF,TGCGCCAGCACGTGGACAGCAACTAATGAAAAACTGTTTTTT
TRBD1,.,TRBJ2-7,TRBV6-5,CASRKGTGGSYEQYF,TGTGCCAGCAGAAAGGGGACAGGGGGGAGCTACGAGCAGTACTTC
.,.,TRBJ1-1,TRBV7-3,CASSSPVFDRLDTEAFF,TGTGCCAGCAGCTCCCCGGTTTTTGACAGGTTGGACACTGAAGCTTTCTTT
TRBD2,once,TRBJ2-3,TRBV18,CASSPRDYSSTDTQYF,TGTGCCAGCTCACCGCGGGACTACTCTAGCACAGATACGCAGTATTTT
.,.,TRBJ1-3,TRBV9,CASSVSGGNTIYF,TGTGCCAGCAGCGTATCGGGTGGAAACACCATATATTTT
.,.,TRBJ1-3,TRBV4-1,CASSQNRRQGEGSSGNTIYF,TGCGCCAGCAGCCAAAACCGACGGCAGGGCGAGGGAAGCTCTGGAAACACCATATATTTT
.,.,TRBJ2-7,TRBV18,CASSPPIASYYEQYF,TGTGCCAGCTCACCACCGATAGCGTCCTACTACGAGCAGTACTTC
.,.,TRBJ1-2,TRBV5-1,CASSLDSGNYGYTF,TGCGCCAGCAGCTTGGACAGCGGGAACTATGGCTACACCTTC
TRBD2,.,TRBJ2-1,TRBV2,CASSERGGSSYNEQFF,TGTGCCAGCAGTGAGCGAGGCGGGAGCTCCTACAATGAGCAGTTCTTC
TRBD1,.,TRBJ1-4,TRBV15,CATSRDGTAWEKLFF,TGTGCCACCAGCAGAGATGGGACAGCTTGGGAAAAACTGTTTTTT
.,few,TRBJ2-7,TRBV29-1,CSVDEGYEQYF,TGCAGCGTTGATGAAGGGTACGAGCAGTACTTC
.,.,TRBJ2-1,TRBV7-2,CASSRTSYNEQFF,TGTGCCAGCAGCAGGACAAGCTACAATGAGCAGTTCTTC
.,.,TRBJ1-2,TRBV28,CASSALSYGYTF,TGTGCCAGCAGCGCGCTTTCCTATGGCTACACCTTC
TRBD2,.,TRBJ2-3,TRBV5-6,CASSSQVTSGRRDTQYF,TGTGCCAGCAGCTCCCAAGTGACTAGCGGGAGGAGGGATACGCAGTATTTT
.,few,TRBJ1-4,TRBV9,CASSVAAWGSEKLFF,TGTGCCAGCAGCGTAGCTGCGTGGGGGAGTGAAAAACTGTTTTTT
.,.,TRBJ2-5,TRBV7-8,CASSSTLTRGRETQYF,TGTGCCAGCAGCTCCACCTTAACTCGTGGGCGGGAGACCCAGTACTTC
TRBD1,.,TRBJ2-5,TRBV7-8,CASSFETGRETQYF,TGTGCCAGCAGCTTTGAGACAGGGAGAGAGACCCAGTACTTC
TRBD1,once,TRBJ1-1,TRBV7-9,CASRRDRNTEAFF,TGTGCCAGCAGGCGGGACAGGAACACTGAAGCTTTCTTT
TRBD1,few,TRBJ2-7,TRBV5-1,CASRLGQPSYEQYF,TGCGCCAGCAGACTGGGACAGCCGTCCTACGAGCAGTACTTC
.,.,TRBJ1-5,TRBV19,CASSTRRDQGSNQPQHF,TGTGCCAGTAGTACCCGAAGGGACCAGGGGAGCAATCAGCCCCAGCATTTT
TRBD2,once,TRBJ2-7,TRBV4-2,CASSFRTSGTGEQYF,TGTGCCAGCAGCTTCCGGACTAGCGGGACGGGAGAGCAGTACTTC
.,.,TRBJ2-4,TRBV18,CASSPLSGVSIAKNIQYF,TGTGCCAGCTCACCACTCTCAGGGGTCTCCATAGCCAAAAACATTCAGTACTTC
TRBD2,.,TRBJ2-1,TRBV5-4,CASSLLAGGFHEQFF,TGTGCCAGCAGCTTATTAGCGGGAGGTTTCCATGAGCAGTTCTTC
TRBD1,.,TRBJ1-2,TRBV11-3,CASSLLTGIGYGYTF,TGTGCCAGCAGCTTATTGACAGGGATAGGCTATGGCTACACCTTC
TRBD2,.,TRBJ2-1,TRBV5-1,CASSLEASGSSYNEQFF,TGCGCCAGCAGCTTGGAGGCTAGCGGCAGCTCCTACAATGAGCAGTTCTTC
.,.,TRBJ2-1,TRBV4-2,CASREELADEQFF,TGTGCCAGCAGAGAAGAGCTAGCAGATGAGCAGTTCTTC
TRBD1,.,TRBJ2-7,TRBV7-2,CASSPAGQGVEEQYF,TGTGCCAGCAGCCCCGCGGGACAGGGGGTAGAAGAGCAGTACTTC
TRBD1,once,TRBJ2-7,TRBV9,CASSVGNRGSYEQYF,TGTGCCAGCAGCGTAGGCAACAGGGGGTCCTACGAGCAGTACTTC
.,.,TRBJ2-5,TRBV18,CASSPGIIQETQYF,TGTGCCAGCTCACCTGGGATAATTCAGGAGACCCAGTACTTC
TRBD1,few,TRBJ2-7,TRBV30,CACNRDRPYEQYF,TGTGCCTGTAACCGGGACAGACCTTACGAGCAGTACTTC
TRBD2,few,TRBJ2-2,TRBV9,CASSFGLVGAGELFF,TGTGCCAGCAGCTTCGGACTAGTTGGGGCCGGGGAGCTGTTTTTT
TRBD2,.,TRBJ2-3,TRBV7-9,CASSLEAASGRRGTQYF,TGTGCCAGCAGCTTAGAGGCGGCTAGCGGGAGACGGGGTACGCAGTATTTT
.,.,TRBJ2-1,TRBV25-1,CASRQGGPYNEQFF,TGTGCCAGCAGGCAGGGAGGCCCCTACAATGAGCAGTTCTTC
.,.,TRBJ1-5,TRBV21-1,CASSKARRGKDSNQPQHF,TGTGCCAGCAGCAAAGCCCGCAGGGGAAAGGATAGCAATCAGCCCCAGCATTTT
.,medium-sized,TRBJ1-4,TRBV7-2,CASGGREATNEKLFF,TGTGCCAGCGGCGGCAGGGAAGCAACTAATGAAAAACTGTTTTTT
.,.,TRBJ2-7,TRBV25-1,CASSEKGYYEQYF,TGTGCCAGCAGTGAAAAGGGTTACTACGAGCAGTACTTC
TRBD2,.,TRBJ2-5,TRBV5-1,CASSGLAGGSQETQYF,TGCGCCAGCAGCGGGCTAGCGGGAGGGTCCCAAGAGACCCAGTACTTC
.,many,TRBJ2-1,TRBV4-1,CASSQDPGTYNEQFF,TGCGCCAGCAGCCAAGACCCTGGGACGTACAATGAGCAGTTCTTC
.,.,TRBJ1-2,TRBV6-5,CASSFRGGGYGYTF,TGTGCCAGCAGTTTCCGCGGGGGAGGCTATGGCTACACCTTC
.,.,TRBJ2-5,TRBV5-1,CASSPQGGLETQYF,TGCGCCAGCAGCCCGCAGGGGGGGCTGGAGACCCAGTACTTC
TRBD2,many,TRBJ2-1,TRBV5-1,CASSSGLAGGPTTYNEQFF,TGCGCCAGCAGCTCGGGACTAGCGGGAGGGCCCACCACCTACAATGAGCAGTTCTTC
.,few,TRBJ1-2,TRBV6-1,CASSAGRQHYGYTF,TGTGCCAGCAGTGCCGGACGGCAGCACTATGGCTACACCTTC
TRBD1,medium-sized,TRBJ1-1,TRBV7-9,CASSLQGQGDAFF,TGTGCCAGCAGCTTACAGGGACAGGGGGATGCTTTCTTT
.,.,TRBJ2-3,TRBV7-6,CASSEGGIGTDTQYF,TGTGCCAGCAGCGAGGGGGGAATTGGTACAGATACGCAGTATTTT
.,.,TRBJ1-4,TRBV7-6,CASSLAEQGFQATTNEKLFF,TGTGCCAGCAGCTTAGCCGAACAGGGATTCCAAGCTACAACTAATGAAAAACTGTTTTTT
TRBD2,once,TRBJ2-7,TRBV7-2,CASSLVRGEYEQYF,TGTGCCAGCAGCTTAGTACGGGGGGAGTACGAGCAGTACTTC
.,.,TRBJ1-5,TRBV29-1,CSVGQGLNQPQHF,TGCAGCGTGGGGCAGGGGCTCAATCAGCCCCAGCATTTT
.,.,TRBJ2-2,TRBV4-2,CASSLAQNTGELFF,TGTGCCAGCAGCTTGGCCCAGAACACCGGGGAGCTGTTTTTT
TRBD2,.,TRBJ2-2,TRBV11-2,CASSPGLAGTGELFF,TGTGCCAGCAGCCCGGGACTAGCGGGTACCGGGGAGCTGTTTTTT
.,.,TRBJ2-1,TRBV2,CASSPSPQADNEQFF,TGTGCCAGCAGCCCGAGTCCGCAGGCCGACAATGAGCAGTTCTTC